A single sample gave rise to the 20 T cell receptor beta chains below, sequenced in a study of OX40 agonist ivuxolimab in advanced cancers. Library creation used the immunoSEQ multiplex PCR assay. TCRdb took over this immuneACCESS table, retaining in-frame rearrangements with V and J assigned. Such tables are incomplete; in checked studies, under half of the missing clones stem from an unresolved V gene, and the remainder is unexplained. Recorded for this sample are some 62,000 clones; about 90% of them occurred a single time. Less than 6% of the sample rests with the top ten. Sequenced here: CD4+ or CD8+ T cells sorted from blood, sampled in a trial of the OX40 agonist ivuxolimab. The receptors here all came from an adult with an advanced solid tumor such as melanoma, head and neck, liver or kidney cancer.

This clone was recorded once. The rearrangement uses TRBV19 and TRBJ2-3; tentatively, D is TRBD2 (7 bases). This CDR3 is 14 amino acids long. Germline CDR1 reads LNHDA; CDR2 reads SQIVND (reference sequence). V shed 9 bases and J shed 5 bases, with 18 bases lying between them. CDR3 nucleotide sequence: TGTGCCAGCAGAGGGGGGGGGCTCGGAGATACGCAGTATTTT. Protein sequence: CASRGGGLGDTQYF. Together with reference TRBV19 and TRBJ2-3, the CDR3 gives the full variable domain: DGGITQSPKYLFRKEGQNVTLSCEQNLNHDAMYWYRQDPGQGLRLIYYSQIVNDFQKGDIAEGYSVSREKKESFPLTVTSAQKNPTAFYLCASRGGGLGDTQYFGPGTRLTVL.

The V gene is TRBV6-5, the J gene TRBJ2-1; D uncertain. The CDR3 is 11 residues long. Germline CDR1 MNHEY, CDR2 SVGAGI. V was trimmed by 6 bases and J by 4 bases, leaving 4 bases between them. The CDR3 here is CASRRYNEQFF. The CDR3 bases are TGTGCCAGCAGACGGTACAATGAGCAGTTCTTC.

This clone was detected once. V is TRBV6-1 and J is TRBJ2-7; the match to TRBD1 covers 7 bases. This CDR3 has 13 residues. The V gene end was trimmed by 6 bases and the J gene end by 7 bases; junction bases not matched to a gene: 9. CDR1 is MNHNS and CDR2 is SASEGT in the germline V gene. The CDR3 sequence: CASRNRGLGEQYF. The CDR3 region has the DNA TGTGCCAGCAGGAACAGGGGCTTGGGGGAGCAGTACTTC.

This sequence joins TRBV4-2 and TRBJ2-1, with 9 bases that match TRBD1. Germline V gene lookup returns CDR1 LGHNA and CDR2 YNFKEQ. J was trimmed by 7 bases and V by 4 bases; bases with no gene match: 5. The CDR3 sequence is 14 residues long. This CDR3 reads CASSLQGAQNEQFF. CDR3 in DNA: TGTGCCAGCAGCCTACAGGGGGCGCAGAATGAGCAGTTCTTC.

This clone appeared once. The rearrangement links TRBV18 to TRBJ1-2; 7 bases agree with TRBD1. Germline lookup yields CDR1 KGHSH and CDR2 LQKENI. The CDR3 contains 14 residues. Losses at the gene ends were 3 bases for V and 7 bases for J; bases not matched to a gene: 8. The CDR3 loop is CASSPYEGAGGYTF. In DNA, the CDR3 is TGTGCCAGCTCACCTTATGAGGGGGCTGGTGGCTACACCTTC.

The chain uses TRBV15 and TRBJ2-3; D tentatively fits TRBD1 or TRBD2 (6 bases each). V was cut by 0 bases and J by 2 bases, with 21 bases left in between. The CDR3 length is 19 residues. Looked up from germline, CDR1 is LNHNV and CDR2 is YYDKDF (reference sequence). CDR3 sequence (DNA): TGTGCCACCAGCAGAGATCCGATGACGGGGGCACTTTTCACAGATACGCAGTATTTT. Its translation: CATSRDPMTGALFTDTQYF.

The rearrangement uses TRBV27 and TRBJ2-7; D remains unclear. Per the germline V gene, CDR1 is MNHEY and CDR2 is SMNVEV (reference sequence). CDR3 length: 14 amino acids. V was clipped by 8 bases and J by 4 bases, with 18 bases between them. The CDR3 sequence: CASRRRENLYEQYF. As DNA, the CDR3 is TGTGCCAGCCGGCGCCGTGAGAATCTTTACGAGCAGTACTTC.

The gene calls are TRBV18 and TRBJ2-7; TRBD1 is a possible D gene (6 bases). Germline loops: CDR1 KGHSH, CDR2 LQKENI. Trimming took 2 bases from V and 9 from J, leaving 17 bases between them. The CDR3 has 14 residues. CDR3 bases: TGTGCCAGCTCACCAATGGACAGCTTCCTTTGGCAGTACTTC. This gives the protein CASSPMDSFLWQYF. Looking up the rest from reference TRBV18 and TRBJ2-7 gives the full variable domain: NAGVMQNPRHLVRRRGQEARLRCSPMKGHSHVYWYRQLPEEGLKFMVYLQKENIIDESGMPKERFSAEFPKEGPSILRIQQVVRGDSAAYFCASSPMDSFLWQYFGPGTRLTVT.

This clone was observed once. The rearrangement uses TRBV27 and TRBJ1-1; D might be TRBD1 (5 bases). The CDR3 has 15 residues. Trimming took 0 bases from V and 5 from J, leaving 13 bases between them. Germline V gene data show CDR1 as MNHEY and CDR2 as SMNVEV (reference sequence). CDR3 region: CASSLSSQGWTEAFF. For the CDR3, the DNA is TGTGCCAGCAGTTTATCGTCGCAGGGTTGGACTGAAGCTTTCTTT.

The rearrangement uses TRBV19 and TRBJ1-2; 9 nucleotides agree with TRBD1. CDR1 and CDR2 from the germline V gene are LNHDA and SQIVND (reference sequence). V was pared by 3 bases and J by 8 bases, with 10 bases of the junction left unmatched. The CDR3 is 15 amino acids. The CDR3 sequence is CASSITPRTGEGYTF. The CDR3 DNA reads TGTGCCAGTAGTATCACCCCTAGGACAGGGGAGGGCTACACCTTC.

V is TRBV28 and J is TRBJ1-1; no clear D. CDR3 length: 13 amino acids. V dropped 7 bases and J dropped 5 bases, with 14 bases sitting between them. Per germline, CDR1 MDHEN and CDR2 SYDVKM. In nucleotides, the CDR3 is TGTGCCAGCACGCGGAGGCCCGGGACTGAAGCTTTCTTT. The encoded protein is CASTRRPGTEAFF.

In this sample, this clone turned up once. CDR3 DNA: TGTGCCAGCAGCCCCTGGGGGGCGGGGAGGGAGACCCAGTACTTC. Translating it yields CASSPWGAGRETQYF. The chain is built from TRBV28 and TRBJ2-5; D might be TRBD1 or TRBD2, each matching 6 bases. Trimming took 6 bases from V and 5 from J, leaving 19 bases between them. Germline values: CDR1 MDHEN, CDR2 SYDVKM. The CDR3 is made up of 15 amino acids.

The chain uses TRBV28 and TRBJ2-1; unclear D gene. This CDR3 is 14 amino acids long. The germline CDR1 and CDR2 sequences are MDHEN and SYDVKM. Between the trimmed V and J ends, which lost 1 base and 5 bases, there was a span of 9 bases. CDR3 in amino acids: CASSLLQQNNEQFF. The CDR3 DNA reads as TGTGCCAGCAGTTTATTACAGCAGAACAATGAGCAGTTCTTC.

CDR3 protein: CASSLSNEAFF. CDR3 sequence (DNA): TGCGCCAGCAGCCTTTCCAATGAAGCTTTCTTT. This sequence joins TRBV5-1 and TRBJ1-1; D is unresolved. CDR3 length equals 11 residues. Deletions cut 4 bases from V and 7 bases from J, with 8 bases between. Germline CDR1 SGHRS, CDR2 YFSETQ.

The genes are TRBV10-2 and TRBJ2-7, with 11 bases identical to TRBD2. The CDR3 totals 17 residues. From germline, CDR1 is WSHSY and CDR2 SAAADI. V lost 2 bases, J lost 6 bases, and 12 bases stayed unmatched. In DNA, the CDR3 is TGCGCCAGCAGTGAGCGACTAGCGGGAATCAGTCCTTCCGAGCAGTACTTC. Protein: CASSERLAGISPSEQYF.

The V call is TRBV10-3, the J call TRBJ2-6, with D possibly being TRBD1 (6 bases). CDR1 is ENHRY, CDR2 SYGVKD, per germline. The V and J ends lost 4 bases and 2 bases respectively, with 12 bases between them. The CDR3 is 16 amino acids. Here the CDR3 reads CAISGDTTPGANVLTF. The CDR3 nucleotides are TGTGCCATCAGTGGGGACACAACGCCTGGGGCCAACGTCCTGACTTTC.

DNA of the CDR3: TGTGCCAGCAGCTCTGGACAGGCTAACTATGGCTACACCTTC. Translation gives CASSSGQANYGYTF. The V call is TRBV7-8, the J call TRBJ1-2; TRBD1 aligns across 7 bases. Trimming cost V 4 bases and J 0 bases; bases outside gene matches: 2. CDR3 size: 14 residues. CDR1 is SGHVS and CDR2 is FQNEAQ in the germline V gene.

The chain employs TRBV30 and TRBJ2-5; D is uncertain. CDR1 is GTSNPN and CDR2 is SVGIG in the germline V gene (reference sequence). V was shortened by 2 bases and J by 7 bases, with 5 bases between the two germline ends. This CDR3 region has 10 residues. The CDR3 loop reads CAWSLGTQYF. In DNA form, the CDR3 reads TGTGCCTGGAGTCTTGGGACCCAGTACTTC. Variable domain in full (rest from reference TRBV30 and TRBJ2-5): SQTIHQWPATLVQPVGSPLSLECTVEGTSNPNLYWYRQAAGRGLQLLFYSVGIGQISSEVPQNLSASRPQDRQFILSSKKLLLSDSGFYLCAWSLGTQYFGPGTRLLVL.

V and J are TRBV5-4 and TRBJ1-2; a weak D match, TRBD1 (5 bases). Germline loops: CDR1 SGHNT, CDR2 YYREEE (reference sequence). V was cut by 4 bases and J by 7 bases, with 26 bases left in between. The CDR3 extends over 17 amino acids. This CDR3 is CASSDPKRGVVSSGYTF. CDR3 nucleotide sequence: TGTGCCAGCAGCGACCCGAAACGGGGCGTTGTGTCTAGTGGCTACACCTTC. Variable domain in full (rest from reference TRBV5-4 and TRBJ1-2): ETGVTQSPTHLIKTRGQQVTLRCSSQSGHNTVSWYQQALGQGPQFIFQYYREEENGRGNFPPRFSGLQFPNYSSELNVNALELDDSALYLCASSDPKRGVVSSGYTFGSGTRLTVV.

The chain couples TRBV6-5 to TRBJ2-3; no definite D call. V lost 5 bases to trimming and J lost 0 bases, with 9 bases between them. Per the germline V gene, CDR1 is MNHEY and CDR2 is SVGAGI. The CDR3 runs 14 residues. The CDR3: CASSPMVSTDTQYF. CDR3 nucleotides: TGTGCCAGCAGTCCCATGGTCAGCACAGATACGCAGTATTTT.